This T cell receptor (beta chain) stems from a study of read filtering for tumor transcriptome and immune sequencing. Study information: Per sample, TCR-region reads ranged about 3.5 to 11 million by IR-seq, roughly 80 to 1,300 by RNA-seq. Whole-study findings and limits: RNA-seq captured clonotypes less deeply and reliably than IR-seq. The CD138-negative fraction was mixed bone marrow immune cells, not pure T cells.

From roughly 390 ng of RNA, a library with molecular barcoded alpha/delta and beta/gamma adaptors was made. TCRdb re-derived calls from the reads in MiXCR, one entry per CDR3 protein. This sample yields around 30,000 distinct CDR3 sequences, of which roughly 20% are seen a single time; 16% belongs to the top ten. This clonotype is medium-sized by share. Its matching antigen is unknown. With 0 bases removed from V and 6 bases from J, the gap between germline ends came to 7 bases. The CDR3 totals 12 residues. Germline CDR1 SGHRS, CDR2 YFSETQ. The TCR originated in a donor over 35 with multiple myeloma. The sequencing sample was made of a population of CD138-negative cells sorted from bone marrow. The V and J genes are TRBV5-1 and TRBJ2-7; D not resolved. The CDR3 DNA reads TGCGCCAGCAGCTTGGATGGTCCCGAGCAGTACTTC. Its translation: CASSLDGPEQYF. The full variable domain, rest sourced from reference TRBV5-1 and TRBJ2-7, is KAGVTQTPRYLIKTRGQQVTLSCSPISGHRSVSWYQQTPGQGLQFLFEYFSETQRNKGNFPGRFSGRQFSNSRSEMNVSTLELGDSALYLCASSLDGPEQYFGPGTRLTVT.